Shown below are 27 T cell receptor beta chains from a single sample sequenced in a study of cytomegalovirus exposure and HLA in healthy donors. Measured with immunoSEQ multiplex PCR; TCRdb has only the in-frame clones, and not every one. The sample consists of about 330,000 clones, roughly 89% of them appearing once. Material for sequencing was PBMCs. The receptor source for this set is a woman aged 18-29 years in good health and CMV-seronegative.

This sequence joins TRBV4-3 and TRBJ2-7; 9 nucleotides match TRBD1. The CDR3 is 14 amino acids. Trimming removed 5 bases from V and 4 bases from J; junction bases left unmatched: 6. CDR1 LGHNA and CDR2 YSLEER come from the germline V gene. DNA of the CDR3: TGCGCCAGCAGCTGGGACAGGGCTTCATACGAGCAGTACTTC. It yields the protein CASSWDRASYEQYF.

The gene calls are TRBV4-2 and TRBJ2-7; TRBD2 matches 11 bases. This CDR3 region has 23 residues. Germline-derived CDR1 and CDR2 are LGHNA and YNFKEQ. With 1 base clipped from V and 12 bases from J, the junction kept 35 bases outside the gene matches. The CDR3 protein is CASSQAGSGTSGIKREGREGLYF. Here the CDR3 DNA reads TGTGCCAGCAGCCAAGCAGGGTCCGGGACTAGCGGCATCAAGCGGGAGGGCCGAGAGGGACTGTACTTC.

This chain links TRBV29-1 with TRBJ1-5; 9 bases line up with TRBD1. CDR1 and CDR2 from the germline V gene are SQVTM and ANQGSEA. V was pared by 5 bases and J by 2 bases, with 1 base of the junction left unmatched. The CDR3 has 13 amino acids. The CDR3 region is CSVWTGGNQPQHF. CDR3 sequence (DNA): TGCAGCGTTTGGACAGGGGGCAATCAGCCCCAGCATTTT.

The chain employs TRBV27 and TRBJ1-1; D is unresolved. The germline gives CDR1 MNHEY, CDR2 SMNVEV (reference sequence). Trimming took 6 bases from V and 4 from J, leaving 12 bases between them. This CDR3 comprises 13 residues. CDR3 DNA: TGTGCCAGCAGGGCCCTAGGATCCACTGAAGCTTTCTTT. It codes for CASRALGSTEAFF.

The chain employs TRBV6-5 and TRBJ2-7; TRBD2 might be the D (6 bases). The germline gives CDR1 MNHEY, CDR2 SVGAGI. Trimming shortened V by 6 bases and J by 7 bases, and 19 bases separated the two germline ends. The CDR3 sequence is 14 residues long. CDR3 residues: CASSGWRSREEQYF. The CDR3 DNA is TGTGCCAGCAGCGGCTGGAGATCCCGGGAGGAGCAGTACTTC.

The CDR3 loop is CASTLAEGVRLNTEAFF. CDR3 sequence (DNA): TGTGCCAGCACTTTAGCCGAGGGAGTAAGGTTGAACACTGAAGCTTTCTTT. The genes are TRBV2 and TRBJ1-1; D gene uncertain. Germline values: CDR1 SNHLY, CDR2 FYNNEI. V was pared by 7 bases and J by 0 bases, with 21 bases between. There are 17 residues in the CDR3. The variable domain in full, with the rest retrieved from reference TRBV2 and TRBJ1-1, is EPEVTQTPSHQVTQMGQEVILRCVPISNHLYFYWYRQILGQKVEFLVSFYNNEISEKSEIFDDQFSVERPDGSNFTLKIRSTKLEDSAMYFCASTLAEGVRLNTEAFFGQGTRLTVV.

The chain is built from TRBV29-1 and TRBJ1-1, with D uncertain. The V gene's germline CDR1 is SQVTM and CDR2 ANQGSEA. V lost 6 bases to trimming and J lost 6 bases, with 8 bases between them. This CDR3 spans 10 amino acids. The CDR3 region is CSVTQAEAFF. DNA of the CDR3: TGCAGCGTCACTCAGGCTGAAGCTTTCTTT.

CDR3 DNA: TGTGCCATCAGTGGCCAGGCAACCTACGAGCAGTACTTC. It is translated as CAISGQATYEQYF. The chain uses TRBV10-3 and TRBJ2-7; D is ambiguous. This CDR3 has 13 amino acids. The V end was cut by 4 bases, the J end by 2 bases, with 9 bases between. Germline CDR1 reads ENHRY; CDR2 reads SYGVKD.

The chain has TRBV2 and TRBJ2-1; TRBD2 agrees at 14 bases. The germline V gene encodes CDR1 SNHLY and CDR2 FYNNEI. The CDR3 is 15 amino acids. Losses at the gene ends were 7 bases for V and 7 bases for J; bases not matched to a gene: 6. CDR3 loop: CASTRLAGGVNEQFF. The DNA of the CDR3 is TGTGCCAGCACCCGACTAGCGGGAGGGGTAAATGAGCAGTTCTTC.

The CDR3 loop is CASSQDPGEEKLFF. The CDR3 DNA reads TGCGCCAGCAGCCAAGATCCCGGGGAGGAAAAACTGTTTTTT. This chain uses TRBV4-1 with TRBJ1-4; D gene uncertain. The V end was cut by 0 bases, the J end by 8 bases, with 10 bases between. The CDR3 is 14 amino acids. Germline V gene data show CDR1 as MGHRA and CDR2 as YSYEKL.

V gene TRBV7-2 combines with J gene TRBJ1-2, with TRBD1 matching 7 bases. V trimming: 5 bases; J trimming: 4 bases; junction bases outside the gene matches: 10. The CDR3 consists of 15 residues. Germline V CDR1 and CDR2: SGHTA, FQGNSA. CDR3 protein: CASSKRQGPSYGYTF. The CDR3 nucleotides are TGTGCCAGCAGCAAACGACAGGGACCGAGCTATGGCTACACCTTC. Drawing the rest from reference TRBV7-2 and TRBJ1-2, the complete variable domain is GAGVSQSPSNKVTEKGKDVELRCDPISGHTALYWYRQSLGQGLEFLIYFQGNSAPDKSGLPSDRFSAERTGGSVSTLTIQRTQQEDSAVYLCASSKRQGPSYGYTFGSGTRLTVV.

The rearrangement uses TRBV6-6 and TRBJ2-5, with 8 bases aligning to TRBD2. The CDR3 is 15 amino acids. Germline V gives CDR1 MNHNY, CDR2 SVGAGI (reference sequence). Trimming took 3 bases from V and 5 from J; bases not matched to a gene: 8. The CDR3 loop is CASSYSSGSGETQYF. CDR3 sequence (DNA): TGTGCCAGCAGTTATTCCAGCGGGAGTGGGGAGACCCAGTACTTC.

This clone was seen a handful of times. This rearrangement joins TRBV7-3 to TRBJ1-2; TRBD1 aligns across 7 bases. The CDR3 contains 15 residues. The germline gives CDR1 SGHTA, CDR2 FQGTGA. V lost 6 bases and J lost 4; bases outside the gene matches: 11. The CDR3 region has the DNA TGTGCCAGCAGATTGGCCCCAGGACAGGCCTATGGCTACACCTTC. The encoded protein is CASRLAPGQAYGYTF.

This chain uses TRBV11-3 with TRBJ2-1, with a weak D call TRBD2 (6 bases). The V gene's germline CDR1 is SGHNT and CDR2 YENEEA. The germline V and J ends were trimmed by 8 bases and 5 bases, with 16 bases remaining between them. There are 14 residues in the CDR3. The CDR3 sequence: CASGPGAGNNEQFF. CDR3 coding DNA: TGTGCCAGCGGCCCCGGAGCGGGTAACAATGAGCAGTTCTTC.

The chain links TRBV2 to TRBJ1-5, with D unclear. The germline V gene has CDR1 SNHLY and CDR2 FYNNEI. This CDR3 has 14 residues. With 6 bases removed from V and 5 bases from J, the gap between germline ends came to 14 bases. CDR3 region: CASRPDKVDQPQHF. CDR3 DNA: TGTGCCAGCAGACCAGACAAGGTGGATCAGCCCCAGCATTTT.

The chain uses TRBV6-5 and TRBJ2-7; 7 positions agree with TRBD2. The trim removed 4 bases at V and 3 bases at J, leaving 6 bases unmatched. Germline V gene sequence: CDR1 MNHEY, CDR2 SVGAGI. The length of the CDR3 is 14 residues. The CDR3 here is CASSFLAGGYEQYF. The CDR3, as DNA: TGTGCCAGCAGTTTCTTAGCGGGTGGCTACGAGCAGTACTTC.

The chain carries TRBV20-1 and TRBJ2-1, with a weak D call TRBD2 (5 bases). The CDR3 contains 11 residues. Germline values: CDR1 DFQATT, CDR2 SNEGSKA (reference sequence). V was pared by 3 bases and J by 10 bases, with 10 bases between. The DNA for the CDR3 is TGCAGTGCTAGCCCCGGAGGAGAGCAGTTCTTC. Protein product: CSASPGGEQFF.

The chain links TRBV27 to TRBJ1-2; TRBD1 matches 7 bases. Germline CDR1 MNHEY, CDR2 SMNVEV (reference sequence). The CDR3 has 14 amino acids. Trimming cost V 4 bases and J 4 bases; bases outside gene matches: 6. The CDR3 DNA sequence: TGTGCCAGCAGTTACAGGGGAACGGGCTATGGCTACACCTTC. It yields the protein CASSYRGTGYGYTF.

The chain carries TRBV5-1 and TRBJ1-4; possibly TRBD1 for D (5 bases). This CDR3 has 12 residues. Trimming took off 5 bases at V and 5 bases at J, with 7 bases between the two ends. Germline CDR1 is SGHRS and CDR2 is YFSETQ. For the CDR3, the DNA is TGCGCCAGCAGACAGGAGAATGAAAAACTGTTTTTT. It is translated as CASRQENEKLFF.

This chain links TRBV7-2 with TRBJ2-2; TRBD2 agrees at 9 bases. CDR3 length: 15 residues. CDR1 and CDR2 from the germline V gene are SGHTA and FQGNSA. J was trimmed by 7 bases and V by 6 bases; bases with no gene match: 9. The CDR3 nucleotides are TGTGCCAGCAGGCCGCCCGGGACTAGCATCGGGGAGCTGTTTTTT. This encodes CASRPPGTSIGELFF.

The rearrangement uses TRBV4-3 and TRBJ2-7; TRBD2 matches 7 bases. V shed 0 bases and J 6 bases; nucleotides not matched to a gene: 14. The germline CDR1 and CDR2 sequences are LGHNA and YSLEER. The CDR3 is made up of 17 amino acids. The CDR3: CASSQDQAGPLKGEQYF. Here the CDR3 DNA reads TGCGCCAGCAGCCAAGATCAAGCGGGGCCCCTCAAGGGCGAGCAGTACTTC.

V is TRBV19 and J is TRBJ2-7; TRBD1 aligns across 9 bases. The length of the CDR3 is 15 residues. V shed 0 bases and J 4 bases; nucleotides not matched to a gene: 4. Germline CDR1 and CDR2: LNHDA and SQIVND (reference sequence). The CDR3 nucleotides are TGTGCCAGTAGTATAGAGGACAGGGGCCCGTACGAGCAGTACTTC. Protein product: CASSIEDRGPYEQYF.

This chain uses TRBV27 with TRBJ2-1, with D unclear. The CDR3 length is 12 residues. Germline CDR1 and CDR2: MNHEY and SMNVEV (reference sequence). Deletions cut 3 bases from V and 10 bases from J, with 10 bases between. The CDR3 here is CASSFIRSEQFF. DNA of the CDR3: TGTGCCAGCAGTTTCATAAGGAGCGAGCAGTTCTTC.

The rearrangement uses TRBV10-3 and TRBJ1-2; no firm D call. Germline CDR1 and CDR2: ENHRY and SYGVKD. Trimming removed 7 bases at V and 4 bases at J, with 19 bases between. The CDR3 sequence is 15 residues long. The DNA of the CDR3 is TGTGCCATCAAGGATTCGGCGCAGGCCTCCTATGGCTACACCTTC. Protein product: CAIKDSAQASYGYTF.

The rearrangement uses TRBV4-2 and TRBJ2-7; TRBD1 aligns across 7 bases. Germline CDR1 reads LGHNA; CDR2 reads YNFKEQ. The V gene end was trimmed by 0 bases and the J gene end by 5 bases; junction bases not matched to a gene: 13. CDR3 length equals 17 residues. CDR3 region: CASSQEGSGRGNDEQYF. The CDR3 DNA follows: TGTGCCAGCAGCCAAGAGGGGTCAGGCAGGGGGAACGACGAGCAGTACTTC.

CDR3 sequence reads: CATSRLGQGTGELFF. In DNA, the CDR3 is TGTGCCACCAGCAGACTCGGACAGGGGACCGGGGAGCTGTTTTTT. The chain combines TRBV15 with TRBJ2-2; 9 bases line up with TRBD1. Germline values: CDR1 LNHNV, CDR2 YYDKDF (reference sequence). The CDR3 has 15 residues. Germline trimming cut 2 bases from V and 5 bases from J; bases unmatched to any gene: 3.

This chain joins TRBV30 and TRBJ1-5; D unclear. The CDR3 runs to 16 residues. Between the trimmed V and J ends, which lost 3 bases and 5 bases, there was a span of 20 bases. The germline gives CDR1 GTSNPN, CDR2 SVGIG (reference sequence). The CDR3 spells CAWRGPRGNIDQPQHF. The CDR3 nucleotides are TGTGCCTGGAGGGGCCCGCGGGGTAACATAGATCAGCCCCAGCATTTT.